These 30 T cell receptor beta chains originate from one sample sequenced in a study of OX40 agonist ivuxolimab in advanced cancers. Sequencing used immunoSEQ multiplex PCR; TCRdb keeps in-frame clones, though not all of them. This table has around 94,000 clones, under 85% appearing once. The input for sequencing was CD4+ or CD8+ T cells sorted from blood, taken in a trial of the OX40 agonist ivuxolimab. Receptors were obtained from an adult with an advanced solid tumor such as melanoma, head and neck, liver or kidney cancer.

V usage is TRBV11-2 and J usage is TRBJ2-7, with no clear D. Trimming removed 5 bases from V and 1 base from J, with 18 bases in between. CDR1 and CDR2 from the germline V gene are SGHAT and FQNNGV. The CDR3 totals 16 residues. The CDR3 sequence is CASSPHPLFLSYEQYF. In nucleotides, the CDR3 is TGTGCCAGCAGCCCCCACCCTCTTTTCCTTTCCTACGAGCAGTACTTC.

The V call is TRBV28, the J call TRBJ2-2, with a possible D match to TRBD1 (5 bases). This CDR3 region has 14 residues. V was pared by 7 bases and J by 0 bases, with 9 bases between. Germline CDR1 reads MDHEN; CDR2 reads SYDVKM. The CDR3 region has the DNA TGTGCCAGCATCCAGGGAACGAACACCGGGGAGCTGTTTTTT. It encodes CASIQGTNTGELFF.

This clone showed up just once. This rearrangement joins TRBV13 to TRBJ1-1, with TRBD1 identical over 8 bases. Germline V gene sequence: CDR1 PRHDT, CDR2 FYEKMQ (reference sequence). With V trimmed by 6 bases and J by 4 bases, 7 bases remained unmatched. The CDR3 consists of 14 residues. CDR3 sequence reads: CASSSGQGSTEAFF. CDR3 sequence (DNA): TGTGCCAGCAGTTCAGGACAGGGAAGCACTGAAGCTTTCTTT.

The rearrangement uses TRBV6-4 and TRBJ2-7; 7 nucleotides match TRBD2. This CDR3 comprises 13 residues. J lost 2 bases, V lost 8 bases, and 6 bases had no gene match. Per the germline V gene, CDR1 is MRHNA and CDR2 is SNTAGT. This CDR3 is CASVRGEPYEQYF. DNA for the CDR3: TGTGCCAGCGTTCGGGGGGAACCCTACGAGCAGTACTTC.

The V gene is TRBV7-9, the J gene TRBJ2-7; 8 bases agree with TRBD2. Germline-derived CDR1 and CDR2 are SEHNR and FQNEAQ (reference sequence). This CDR3 is 17 amino acids long. The trim removed 5 bases at V and 7 bases at J, leaving 19 bases unmatched. CDR3 nucleotides: TGTGCCAGCAGCACCTACCCCCTTACGGGAGGGCCGGGGGAGCAGTACTTC. It specifies CASSTYPLTGGPGEQYF.

The gene calls are TRBV19 and TRBJ2-6; the match to TRBD1 covers 10 bases. Germline V CDR1 and CDR2: LNHDA, SQIVND (reference sequence). The CDR3 runs to 18 residues. After removal of 5 bases from V and 0 bases from J, the junction contained 7 bases not matched to a gene. The DNA of the CDR3 is TGTGCCAGTAGTCGACGGGACAGGGGAAACTCTGGGGCCAACGTCCTGACTTTC. Protein: CASSRRDRGNSGANVLTF.

The chain is built from TRBV5-4 and TRBJ2-1; no clear D. This CDR3 has 18 amino acids. The germline V gene has CDR1 SGHNT and CDR2 YYREEE (reference sequence). V was cut by 2 bases and J by 0 bases, with 18 bases left in between. CDR3 residues: CASSFMRLRTLSYNEQFF. DNA for the CDR3: TGTGCCAGCAGCTTTATGCGTCTGAGGACCCTCTCCTACAATGAGCAGTTCTTC. Full variable domain (rest looked up from reference TRBV5-4 and TRBJ2-1): ETGVTQSPTHLIKTRGQQVTLRCSSQSGHNTVSWYQQALGQGPQFIFQYYREEENGRGNFPPRFSGLQFPNYSSELNVNALELDDSALYLCASSFMRLRTLSYNEQFFGPGTRLTVL.

The CDR3 sequence is CASGNEAPGANVLTF. CDR3 nucleotides: TGTGCCAGCGGAAACGAGGCTCCTGGGGCCAACGTCCTGACTTTC. V usage is TRBV21-1 and J usage is TRBJ2-6; the listed D gene, TRBD2, was not tested against the DNA. TRBV21-1 is a pseudogene. CDR3 size: 15 residues.

The V gene is TRBV7-2, the J gene TRBJ2-5; 12 bases are a match to TRBD2. V gave up 5 bases and J gave up 1 base; unmatched junction bases: 5. Per the germline V gene, CDR1 is SGHTA and CDR2 is FQGNSA. The CDR3 is made up of 16 amino acids. The CDR3 DNA reads TGTGCCAGCAGCCCGGGGACTAGCGGGCTCCAAGAGACCCAGTACTTC. Protein product: CASSPGTSGLQETQYF.

CDR3 in DNA: TGTGCCAGCAGCCTGAGTTCCTCGAACACTGAAGCTTTCTTT. It encodes CASSLSSSNTEAFF. The chain employs TRBV11-3 and TRBJ1-1, with unresolved D. The CDR3 is 14 amino acids. CDR1 SGHNT and CDR2 YENEEA come from the germline V gene. The V and J ends lost 5 bases and 1 base respectively, with 11 bases between them.

This clone has just one count. The chain carries TRBV14 and TRBJ2-7; D gene unclear. Trimming removed 1 base from V and 4 bases from J, with 8 bases in between. Germline V CDR1 and CDR2: SGHDN, FVKESK. This CDR3 spans 13 amino acids. For the CDR3, the DNA is TGTGCCAGCAGCCAAGGGAAAGTATACGAGCAGTACTTC. This gives the protein CASSQGKVYEQYF.

The V call is TRBV30, the J call TRBJ1-4; TRBD1 is a possible D gene (5 bases). Germline CDR1 is GTSNPN and CDR2 is SVGIG (reference sequence). Trimming cost V 3 bases and J 2 bases, with 10 bases left between them. This CDR3 is 14 amino acids long. In DNA, the CDR3 is TGTGCCTGGAGAGAGAGGGGTACTAATGAAAAACTGTTTTTT. Residues: CAWRERGTNEKLFF.

The chain couples TRBV2 to TRBJ2-3; D may be TRBD2 (6 bases). CDR3 length equals 13 residues. CDR1 SNHLY and CDR2 FYNNEI come from the germline V gene. V was trimmed by 7 bases and J by 4 bases, leaving 12 bases between them. CDR3 loop: CASKRGGADTQYF. The CDR3 bases are TGTGCCAGCAAAAGGGGAGGCGCAGATACGCAGTATTTT.

The chain recombines TRBV20-1 with TRBJ2-5; no definite D call. Trimming pared 0 bases from V and 2 bases from J, leaving 1 base between. Per germline, CDR1 DFQATT and CDR2 SNEGSKA (reference sequence). The CDR3 loop spans 11 amino acids. This chain's CDR3 is CSAREQETQYF. CDR3 in DNA: TGCAGTGCTAGAGAGCAAGAGACCCAGTACTTC.

The chain employs TRBV15 and TRBJ2-2; 7 nucleotides agree with TRBD2. The V gene end was trimmed by 2 bases and the J gene end by 2 bases; junction bases not matched to a gene: 20. Per germline, CDR1 LNHNV and CDR2 YYDKDF (reference sequence). The CDR3 spans 21 residues. The CDR3 region is CATSRHYPGLRAPSNTGELFF. The CDR3 DNA sequence: TGTGCCACCAGCAGACATTATCCGGGACTAAGGGCCCCGTCCAACACCGGGGAGCTGTTTTTT.

The chain couples TRBV11-1 to TRBJ2-3, with 11 bases aligning to TRBD2. In germline, CDR1 is SGHAT, CDR2 FQDESV (reference sequence). V shed 1 base and J 3 bases; nucleotides not matched to a gene: 3. This CDR3 is 16 amino acids long. The CDR3 loop reads CASSLELAGVTDTQYF. CDR3 nucleotides: TGTGCCAGCAGCTTAGAACTAGCGGGAGTGACAGATACGCAGTATTTT.

This clone appeared a single time. V usage is TRBV7-2 and J usage is TRBJ2-1; 11 positions match TRBD2. J lost 7 bases, V lost 4 bases, and 6 bases had no gene match. The CDR3 runs 15 residues. Germline loops: CDR1 SGHTA, CDR2 FQGNSA. CDR3 in DNA: TGTGCCAGCAGCTACGGGACTAGCGGAGGGAATGAGCAGTTCTTC. Amino acid sequence: CASSYGTSGGNEQFF.

The V call is TRBV2, the J call TRBJ2-5; 7 positions match TRBD1. The ends lost 6 bases at V and 4 bases at J; junction bases unmatched: 11. The CDR3 totals 15 residues. CDR1 is SNHLY and CDR2 is FYNNEI in the germline V gene. This CDR3 reads CASSGAYTGVETQYF. In DNA form, the CDR3 reads TGTGCCAGCAGCGGAGCTTATACAGGGGTAGAGACCCAGTACTTC.

The chain has TRBV28 and TRBJ1-1; D unresolved. Germline-derived CDR1 and CDR2 are MDHEN and SYDVKM. Trimming removed 5 bases at V and 1 base at J, with 11 bases between. CDR3 length equals 14 residues. CDR3 residues: CASSNFGKNTEAFF. As DNA, the CDR3 is TGTGCCAGCAGTAATTTCGGTAAGAACACTGAAGCTTTCTTT.

This chain uses TRBV18 with TRBJ1-4, with a possible D match to TRBD1 (6 bases). The germline V gene has CDR1 KGHSH and CDR2 LQKENI. The ends were cut back, 5 bases at V and 7 bases at J, with 11 bases in the middle. This CDR3 spans 13 amino acids. The CDR3 bases are TGTGCCAGCTCATTCGGACAGATTGAAAAACTGTTTTTT. Its protein product is CASSFGQIEKLFF.

The rearrangement joins TRBV28 to TRBJ2-5; TRBD1 matches 10 bases. The CDR3 spans 12 residues. V shed 7 bases and J 13 bases; nucleotides not matched to a gene: 9. The germline V gene has CDR1 MDHEN and CDR2 SYDVKM. In nucleotides, the CDR3 is TGTGCCAGCAACCGGGACAGGGGTGTTTGGTACTTC. This gives the protein CASNRDRGVWYF.

The chain carries TRBV6-5 and TRBJ2-5; D possibly corresponds to TRBD2 (5 bases). The CDR3 is made up of 12 amino acids. Trimming removed 11 bases at V and 7 bases at J, with 17 bases between. Germline V gene data show CDR1 as MNHEY and CDR2 as SVGAGI. CDR3 in DNA: TGTGCCTCGTCGCGAGGGCCTGGGACCCAGTACTTC. Encoded protein: CASSRGPGTQYF.

The CDR3, as DNA: TGTGCCAGCAGCTTGAGCACGTCCTACGAGCAGTACTTC. Translating gives CASSLSTSYEQYF. The rearrangement uses TRBV5-6 and TRBJ2-7; no definite D call. V lost 1 base and J 1 base, leaving 6 bases between the germline ends. The CDR3 totals 13 residues. CDR1 is SGHDT and CDR2 is YYEEEE in the germline V gene.

Worth noting for this clone: The identical CDR3 is also encoded by other nucleotide sequences in the sample. This chain links TRBV13 with TRBJ2-3; the D is unclear. CDR3 length: 12 residues. V was shortened by 1 base and J by 2 bases, with 1 base between the two germline ends. CDR1 is PRHDT, CDR2 FYEKMQ, per germline (reference sequence). Here the CDR3 DNA reads TGTGCCAGCAGCTTAGTCACAGATACGCAGTATTTT. This encodes CASSLVTDTQYF.

This clone was detected only once. This chain joins TRBV21-1 and TRBJ1-1; the table's D gene call, TRBD1, was not cross checked with the DNA. TRBV21-1 is a documented pseudogene. The CDR3 has 11 amino acids. The CDR3 spells CASSAPVEAFF. The CDR3 bases are TGTGCCAGCAGCGCACCAGTCGAAGCTTTCTTT.

This rearrangement joins TRBV6-6 to TRBJ2-6; D remains unclear. The V end was cut by 6 bases, the J end by 4 bases, with 1 base between. Germline V gene lookup returns CDR1 MNHNY and CDR2 SVGAGI (reference sequence). The CDR3 loop spans 11 amino acids. CDR3 in amino acids: CASRGANVLTF. For the CDR3, the DNA is TGTGCCAGCAGGGGGGCCAACGTCCTGACTTTC.

The gene calls are TRBV28 and TRBJ2-1; 12 bases agree with TRBD2. The CDR3 length is 19 residues. Germline lookup yields CDR1 MDHEN and CDR2 SYDVKM. J lost 6 bases, V lost 4 bases, and 16 bases had no gene match. CDR3 in DNA: TGTGCCAGCAGTTCCCCTCGGACTAGCGGGGCTAAACTTCTCAATGAGCAGTTCTTC. It codes for CASSSPRTSGAKLLNEQFF.

V gene TRBV19 combines with J gene TRBJ2-3; D is perhaps TRBD1 or TRBD2 (6 bases each). Deletions cut 6 bases from V and 4 bases from J, with 14 bases between. The CDR3 contains 14 residues. CDR1 LNHDA and CDR2 SQIVND come from the germline V gene (reference sequence). DNA for the CDR3: TGTGCCAGTAGCCCGTGGGGGGCGTCAGATACGCAGTATTTT. Amino acid sequence: CASSPWGASDTQYF.

The V and J genes are TRBV5-6 and TRBJ2-1; a possible D gene is TRBD1 (6 bases). V lost 4 bases, J lost 4 bases, and 21 bases lay in between. The CDR3 covers 17 residues. The germline V gene has CDR1 SGHDT and CDR2 YYEEEE. The CDR3 nucleotides are TGTGCCAGCAGCACCACAGGGTGGGAGACGTCATACAATGAGCAGTTCTTC. Protein: CASSTTGWETSYNEQFF.

The gene calls are TRBV7-9 and TRBJ2-5, with D unclear. Germline V gives CDR1 SEHNR, CDR2 FQNEAQ (reference sequence). The length of the CDR3 is 13 residues. With 0 bases removed from V and 2 bases from J, the gap between germline ends came to 4 bases. CDR3 sequence reads: CASSLAAQETQYF. The CDR3 coding sequence is TGTGCCAGCAGCTTAGCAGCTCAAGAGACCCAGTACTTC. Full variable domain (outside the CDR3, taken from reference TRBV7-9 and TRBJ2-5): DTGVSQNPRHKITKRGQNVTFRCDPISEHNRLYWYRQTLGQGPEFLTYFQNEAQLEKSRLLSDRFSAERPKGSFSTLEIQRTEQGDSAMYLCASSLAAQETQYFGPGTRLLVL.